The 18 T cell receptor beta chains given below trace back to one sample, sequenced in a study of beta chain features in type 1 diabetes. The sequenced template was cDNA made from the entire isolated RNA. This table comes from immunoSEQ multiplex PCR, and its TCRdb copy is limited to in-frame clones, with some not included. The data contain approximately 150,000 clones, about 9.8% of them singletons. The specimen sequenced was central memory CD4+ T cells from blood. Receptors were obtained from a woman between 18 and 29 years old in good health.

The chain joins TRBV18 to TRBJ1-4, with 7 bases aligning to TRBD1. CDR3 length: 19 residues. V was pared by 1 base and J by 7 bases, with 18 bases of the junction left unmatched. The germline CDR1 and CDR2 sequences are KGHSH and LQKENI. The CDR3 region has the DNA TGTGCCAGCTCACCACGACACGAAGACAGGGTGGTCTCCCCTGAAAAACTGTTTTTT. Translation gives CASSPRHEDRVVSPEKLFF. The full variable domain, in which reference TRBV18 and TRBJ1-4 provide the parts outside the CDR3, is NAGVMQNPRHLVRRRGQEARLRCSPMKGHSHVYWYRQLPEEGLKFMVYLQKENIIDESGMPKERFSAEFPKEGPSILRIQQVVRGDSAAYFCASSPRHEDRVVSPEKLFFGSGTQLSVL.

The chain couples TRBV18 to TRBJ2-7; 12 bases map to TRBD2. The CDR3 is 15 residues long. J was trimmed by 3 bases and V by 6 bases; bases with no gene match: 6. Germline V CDR1 and CDR2: KGHSH, LQKENI. This CDR3 reads CASSSGLAGSYEQYF. DNA of the CDR3: TGTGCCAGCTCGTCCGGACTAGCGGGAAGCTACGAGCAGTACTTC.

This clone came up a few times. The chain uses TRBV4-3 and TRBJ2-1; TRBD2 might be the D (6 bases). The CDR3 sequence is 15 residues long. CDR1 is LGHNA and CDR2 is YSLEER in the germline V gene. Trimming shortened V by 4 bases and J by 1 base, and 11 bases separated the two germline ends. DNA for the CDR3: TGCGCCAGCAGCCCCTCGGAGGGTTCCTACAATGAGCAGTTCTTC. The encoded protein is CASSPSEGSYNEQFF.

The chain combines TRBV7-9 with TRBJ2-7; 12 bases fit TRBD2. Germline CDR1 SEHNR, CDR2 FQNEAQ (reference sequence). V was pared by 5 bases and J by 6 bases, with 5 bases of the junction left unmatched. The CDR3 loop spans 14 amino acids. CDR3 loop: CASSAGLAGSEQYF. The CDR3, as DNA: TGTGCCAGCAGCGCCGGACTAGCGGGATCCGAGCAGTACTTC.

The rearrangement uses TRBV5-4 and TRBJ1-6, with 7 bases matching TRBD1. V lost 1 base, J lost 7 bases, and 2 bases stayed unmatched. The length of the CDR3 is 14 residues. CDR1 and CDR2 (germline): SGHNT, YYREEE (reference sequence). CDR3 nucleotide sequence: TGTGCCAGCAGCTTGTGGGACAGAAATTCACCCCTCCACTTT. Its translation is CASSLWDRNSPLHF. The full variable domain, completed using reference TRBV5-4 and TRBJ1-6, is ETGVTQSPTHLIKTRGQQVTLRCSSQSGHNTVSWYQQALGQGPQFIFQYYREEENGRGNFPPRFSGLQFPNYSSELNVNALELDDSALYLCASSLWDRNSPLHFGNGTRLTVT.

In its sample, this clone was seen a few times. The genes are TRBV5-4 and TRBJ1-4; 9 bases align to TRBD1. V shed 5 bases and J 8 bases; nucleotides not matched to a gene: 10. Germline V gene lookup returns CDR1 SGHNT and CDR2 YYREEE (reference sequence). The CDR3 is 15 amino acids. The CDR3 here is CASSLNRGLGEKLFF. In DNA form, the CDR3 reads TGTGCCAGCAGTTTAAACAGGGGGCTCGGGGAAAAACTGTTTTTT.

This clone has a handful of counts. This chain links TRBV7-9 with TRBJ2-5; D uncertain. The length of the CDR3 is 17 residues. V dropped 1 base and J dropped 3 bases, with 18 bases sitting between them. Germline CDR1 reads SEHNR; CDR2 reads FQNEAQ (reference sequence). The CDR3 region is CASSLGLVSNREETQYF. CDR3 bases: TGTGCCAGCAGCTTAGGGTTGGTTAGTAACAGAGAAGAGACCCAGTACTTC.

This clone was found a few times. The genes are TRBV5-4 and TRBJ2-7; the D gene is possibly TRBD2 (6 bases). With 3 bases removed from V and 1 base from J, the gap between germline ends came to 14 bases. The CDR3 totals 15 residues. The V gene's germline CDR1 is SGHNT and CDR2 YYREEE (reference sequence). As DNA, the CDR3 is TGTGCCAGCAGCTACGAGAGGGACTCTTCCTACGAGCAGTACTTC. Protein: CASSYERDSSYEQYF.

The chain joins TRBV5-4 to TRBJ1-3; weak D call: TRBD1 (6 bases). Trimming stripped 0 bases from V and 3 bases from J, with 13 bases between. Germline CDR1 and CDR2: SGHNT and YYREEE (reference sequence). The CDR3 contains 16 residues. The CDR3, as DNA: TGTGCCAGCAGCTTGGGAGGGGGGGGCAGTGGAAACACCATATATTTT. It translates to CASSLGGGGSGNTIYF.

This rearrangement joins TRBV9 to TRBJ2-5, with D tentatively TRBD2 (6 bases). Trimming shortened V by 8 bases and J by 4 bases, and 27 bases separated the two germline ends. The CDR3 loop spans 17 amino acids. Germline values: CDR1 SGDLS, CDR2 YYNGEE. This chain's CDR3 is CARSPGGTLAPAETQYF. CDR3 nucleotide sequence: TGTGCCAGATCGCCCGGCGGGACCTTAGCACCCGCAGAGACCCAGTACTTC.

The V call is TRBV7-9, the J call TRBJ2-3, with TRBD2 matching over 9 bases. Germline V CDR1 and CDR2: SEHNR, FQNEAQ (reference sequence). J gave up 2 bases and V 5 bases, and 5 bases lay outside the gene matches. The CDR3 runs to 15 residues. Here the CDR3 DNA reads TGTGCCAGCAGCCTGACTAGCGGCTTCACAGATACGCAGTATTTT. It codes for CASSLTSGFTDTQYF.

This clone appeared a few times. The chain carries TRBV5-1 and TRBJ1-2; D gene uncertain. The V gene lost 4 bases and the J gene lost 1 base, with 17 bases spanning the gap. CDR3 length: 16 amino acids. Germline V gene lookup returns CDR1 SGHRS and CDR2 YFSETQ. The CDR3 DNA reads TGCGCCAGCAGCACCGGACGGGAAGCCAATAACTATGGCTACACCTTC. Amino acid sequence: CASSTGREANNYGYTF.

This clone was counted only a few times. The V call is TRBV2, the J call TRBJ2-7; 9 positions match TRBD2. The CDR3 is 13 residues long. Per the germline V gene, CDR1 is SNHLY and CDR2 is FYNNEI. V shed 7 bases and J 4 bases; nucleotides not matched to a gene: 5. In nucleotides, the CDR3 is TGTGCCAGCACTGAGCGGGAGGCGTACGAGCAGTACTTC. Amino acids: CASTEREAYEQYF.

This clone has just a few counts. V is TRBV29-1 and J is TRBJ2-2, with 8 bases aligning to TRBD1. The junction had 2 bases not matched to a gene; V was cut back by 7 bases and J by 1 base. The CDR3 totals 13 residues. CDR1 is SQVTM and CDR2 is ANQGSEA in the germline V gene. In nucleotides, the CDR3 is TGCAGCGCTGACAGGGGGAACACCGGGGAGCTGTTTTTT. Translated, it gives CSADRGNTGELFF.

This sequence joins TRBV28 and TRBJ1-6; TRBD1 agrees at 7 bases. The CDR3 totals 15 residues. V was clipped by 5 bases and J by 10 bases; unmatched bases: 11. CDR1 is MDHEN, CDR2 SYDVKM, per germline. CDR3: CASSTQTGRGSPLHF. Written as DNA, the CDR3 is TGTGCCAGCAGTACCCAGACAGGGCGAGGGTCACCCCTCCACTTT.

This clone came up a few times. This rearrangement joins TRBV6-5 to TRBJ1-1, with 7 bases that match TRBD1. Germline V CDR1 and CDR2: MNHEY, SVGAGI. The CDR3 totals 16 residues. The trim removed 0 bases at V and 1 base at J, leaving 5 bases unmatched. The DNA for the CDR3 is TGTGCCAGCAGTTACTCAAAGGGGGCTGGGAACACTGAAGCTTTCTTT. Protein sequence: CASSYSKGAGNTEAFF.

This clone was seen only a few times. The chain links TRBV13 to TRBJ1-3, with D perhaps matching TRBD1 (5 bases). V lost 4 bases to trimming and J lost 2 bases, with 9 bases between them. Germline V gene lookup returns CDR1 PRHDT and CDR2 FYEKMQ (reference sequence). There are 14 residues in the CDR3. CDR3 sequence reads: CASSSQATGNTIYF. The DNA of the CDR3 is TGTGCCAGCAGCTCACAGGCCACTGGAAACACCATATATTTT. Filled out from reference TRBV13 and TRBJ1-3, the complete variable domain reads AAGVIQSPRHLIKEKRETATLKCYPIPRHDTVYWYQQGPGQDPQFLISFYEKMQSDKGSIPDRFSAQQFSDYHSELNMSSLELGDSALYFCASSSQATGNTIYFGEGSWLTVV.

This chain uses TRBV5-1 with TRBJ2-7; TRBD1 aligns across 9 bases. Germline CDR1 and CDR2: SGHRS and YFSETQ. J gave up 1 base and V 4 bases, and 9 bases lay outside the gene matches. The CDR3 extends over 16 amino acids. The CDR3 here is CASSPDPGTGSYEQYF. The CDR3 nucleotides are TGCGCCAGCAGCCCAGACCCCGGGACAGGGTCCTACGAGCAGTACTTC.